Each of the 15 T cell receptor beta chains below was sequenced from the same sample in a study of T-cell reconstitution after alpha-beta-depleted transplantation in children. The TCRbeta library incorporated unique molecular identifiers. TCRdb re-called the PCR reads with MiXCR, one entry per CDR3 protein. The sample consists of approximately 250,000 distinct CDR3 sequences, approximately 9.9% of them appearing once. The sequenced sample was PBMCs from the stem cell graft donor, obtained from the stem cell graft. These receptors came from a human donor who donated a stem cell graft to a child with SCID.

The V and J genes are TRBV7-8 and TRBJ2-3; 7 bases map to TRBD2. After removal of 0 bases from V and 5 bases from J, the junction contained 8 bases not matched to a gene. The germline V gene encodes CDR1 SGHVS and CDR2 FQNEAQ. There are 16 residues in the CDR3. CDR3 loop: CASSLAIGGGRDTQYF. The CDR3 bases are TGTGCCAGCAGCTTAGCAATCGGGGGAGGGAGAGATACGCAGTATTTT. The complete variable domain, with remaining parts taken from reference TRBV7-8 and TRBJ2-3, reads GAGVSQSPRYKVAKRGQDVALRCDPISGHVSLFWYQQALGQGPEFLTYFQNEAQLDKSGLPSDRFFAERPEGSVSTLKIQRTQQEDSAVYLCASSLAIGGGRDTQYFGPGTRLTVL.

This clonotype was counted at least ten times. The chain links TRBV6-5 to TRBJ2-1; no firm D call. Germline CDR1 MNHEY, CDR2 SVGAGI. The length of the CDR3 is 16 residues. V dropped 2 bases and J dropped 0 bases, with 11 bases sitting between them. The CDR3 nucleotides read TGTGCCAGCAGTTACGATAGGACGGGCTCCTACAATGAGCAGTTCTTC. This sequence encodes CASSYDRTGSYNEQFF.

This clonotype has a count of ten or more. The rearrangement uses TRBV20-1 and TRBJ1-5; no firm D call. Germline lookup yields CDR1 DFQATT and CDR2 SNEGSKA (reference sequence). The V end lost 2 bases, the J end lost 0 bases, and 8 bases lay between the germline ends. CDR3 size: 14 residues. CDR3 nucleotides: TGCAGTGCTAGAAGGTCAGATAGCAATCAGCCCCAGCATTTT. It encodes CSARRSDSNQPQHF.

This clonotype was seen ten or more times. This chain connects TRBV2 to TRBJ1-5, with 10 positions matching TRBD1. There are 14 residues in the CDR3. The V and J ends lost 7 bases and 6 bases, in that order; junction bases with no gene match: 6. CDR1 and CDR2 (germline): SNHLY, FYNNEI. The DNA for the CDR3 is TGTGCCAGCAAGGGGACAGGGGAGGCTCAGCCCCAGCATTTT. This encodes CASKGTGEAQPQHF.

This clonotype was observed at least ten times. This rearrangement joins TRBV15 to TRBJ2-3; D gene unclear. Trimming removed 0 bases at V and 0 bases at J, with 13 bases between. The CDR3 runs 17 residues. Germline loops: CDR1 LNHNV, CDR2 YYDKDF (reference sequence). DNA for the CDR3: TGTGCCACCAGCAGAGATCTAGGACGGTCTAGCACAGATACGCAGTATTTT. This sequence encodes CATSRDLGRSSTDTQYF.

Concerning this clonotype: A much larger clone lies a single base off, so this may be a read error. CDR3 DNA sequence: TGTGCCACAGGGAATGGCGCCGGGGAGCAGTTTTTT. Residues: CATGNGAGEQFF. The chain uses TRBV6-5 and TRBJ2-2; possibly TRBD1 or TRBD2 for D (5 bases each). This CDR3 contains 12 residues. The germline V gene encodes CDR1 MNHEY and CDR2 SVGAGI.

This clonotype was recorded many times. The V call is TRBV12-3 or TRBV12-4, the J call TRBJ2-1; D is undetermined. V lost 6 bases, J lost 6 bases, and 9 bases lay in between. The CDR3 has 12 amino acids. As DNA, the CDR3 is TGTGCCAGCAGCCCTATGGGCAATGAGCAGTTCTTC. This codes for CASSPMGNEQFF.

This clonotype was seen many times. The CDR3 here is CASKGSRFHEQYF. The CDR3 coding sequence is TGTGCCAGCAAGGGGAGTCGATTCCACGAGCAGTACTTC. The gene calls are TRBV27 and TRBJ2-7; possibly TRBD1 or TRBD2 for D (5 bases each). Germline CDR1 and CDR2: MNHEY and SMNVEV (reference sequence). Trimming stripped 7 bases from V and 5 bases from J, with 15 bases between. This CDR3 region has 13 residues.

The V and J genes are TRBV5-6 and TRBJ1-5; D not certain. The CDR3 is made up of 12 amino acids. Germline assignment: CDR1 SGHDT and CDR2 YYEEEE. Trimming removed 0 bases from V and 6 bases from J, with 4 bases in between. CDR3 loop: CASSLGSQPQHF. CDR3 coding DNA: TGTGCCAGCAGCTTGGGTTCTCAGCCCCAGCATTTT. Full variable domain (remainder filled in from reference TRBV5-6 and TRBJ1-5): DAGVTQSPTHLIKTRGQQVTLRCSPKSGHDTVSWYQQALGQGPQFIFQYYEEEERQRGNFPDRFSGHQFPNYSSELNVNALLLGDSALYLCASSLGSQPQHFGDGTRLSIL.

This clonotype was seen only a few times. The chain joins TRBV3-1 to TRBJ2-2; D is perhaps TRBD1 or TRBD2 (5 bases each). V lost 0 bases and J lost 6, with 17 bases in between. Germline V gene sequence: CDR1 LGHDT, CDR2 YNNKEL (reference sequence). There are 17 residues in the CDR3. The CDR3 DNA reads TGTGCCAGCAGCCAAGATAGATTCAGGGTGGGAGCCGGGGAGCTGTTTTTT. Its protein product is CASSQDRFRVGAGELFF. The whole variable domain, remainder taken from reference TRBV3-1 and TRBJ2-2, is DTAVSQTPKYLVTQMGNDKSIKCEQNLGHDTMYWYKQDSKKFLKIMFSYNNKELIINETVPNRFSPKSPDKAHLNLHINSLELGDSAVYFCASSQDRFRVGAGELFFGEGSRLTVL.

The table lists this clonotype with a few counts. The junction does not match germline at one end; this may be a read error. DNA for the CDR3: TGTGCCTGGAGTGGTCCGGGCACAGAAACCTTT. It is translated as CAWSGPGTETF. The chain joins TRBV30 to TRBJ1-1; D not certain. The CDR3 spans 11 residues. Per germline, CDR1 GTSNPN and CDR2 SVGIG (reference sequence).

This clonotype was seen at least ten times. V and J are TRBV12-3 or TRBV12-4 and TRBJ1-2; 7 positions agree with TRBD1. The CDR3 is 15 residues long. V gave up 5 bases and J gave up 8 bases; unmatched junction bases: 14. Here the CDR3 DNA reads TGTGCCAGCAGTACCCGAGCGGCAGGGGGTGCGGGCTACACCTTC. It translates to CASSTRAAGGAGYTF.

This clonotype was observed many times. The rearrangement joins TRBV5-1 to TRBJ2-7, with D perhaps matching TRBD2 (6 bases). V was cut by 3 bases and J by 4 bases, with 11 bases left in between. Germline assignment: CDR1 SGHRS and CDR2 YFSETQ. The CDR3 totals 13 residues. The CDR3 coding sequence is TGCGCCAGCAGCTCGACTAGTCAATACGAGCAGTACTTC. It codes for CASSSTSQYEQYF.

This clonotype was recorded many times. The chain uses TRBV4-1 and TRBJ2-2; tentatively, D is TRBD1 (6 bases). The germline CDR1 and CDR2 sequences are MGHRA and YSYEKL. The V end was cut by 2 bases, the J end by 5 bases, with 12 bases between. The CDR3 has 15 amino acids. CDR3 sequence (DNA): TGCGCCAGCAGCCAACGCACAGGGAAGACCGGGGAGCTGTTTTTT. This encodes CASSQRTGKTGELFF.

This clonotype was observed at least ten times. This sequence joins TRBV5-5 and TRBJ1-2; the D gene is possibly TRBD1 (6 bases). Germline loops: CDR1 SGHKS, CDR2 YYEKEE (reference sequence). This CDR3 has 14 amino acids. Trimming shortened V by 4 bases and J by 4 bases, and 14 bases separated the two germline ends. The CDR3 DNA reads TGTGCCAGCAGCCCGGGAGGACAGCGCTATGGCTACACCTTC. Translating it yields CASSPGGQRYGYTF.